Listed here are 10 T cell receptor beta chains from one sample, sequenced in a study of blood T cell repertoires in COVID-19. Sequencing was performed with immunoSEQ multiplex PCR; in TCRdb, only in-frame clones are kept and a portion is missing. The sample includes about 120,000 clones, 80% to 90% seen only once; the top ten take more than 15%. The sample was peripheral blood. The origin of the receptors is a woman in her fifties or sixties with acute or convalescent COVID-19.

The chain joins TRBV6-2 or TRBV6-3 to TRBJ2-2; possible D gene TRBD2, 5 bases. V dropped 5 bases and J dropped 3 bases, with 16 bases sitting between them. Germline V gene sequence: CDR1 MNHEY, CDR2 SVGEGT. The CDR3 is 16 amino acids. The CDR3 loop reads CASSQSGLFYTGELFF. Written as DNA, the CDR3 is TGTGCCAGCAGTCAATCAGGACTGTTTTACACCGGGGAGCTGTTTTTT.

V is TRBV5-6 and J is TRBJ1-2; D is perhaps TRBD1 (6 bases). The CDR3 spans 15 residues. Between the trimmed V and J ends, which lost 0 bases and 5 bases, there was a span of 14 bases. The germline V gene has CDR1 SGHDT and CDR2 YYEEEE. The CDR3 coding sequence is TGTGCCAGCAGCTTGGGAGGACAGCAGGGGTATGGCTACACCTTC. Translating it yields CASSLGGQQGYGYTF.

For the CDR3, the DNA is TGTGCCAGCAGTGAAAGCTTGAACAGGTTAGATACGCAGTATTTT. Its protein product is CASSESLNRLDTQYF. The chain uses TRBV2 and TRBJ2-3; possibly TRBD1 for D (5 bases). The CDR3 runs 15 residues. The V gene's germline CDR1 is SNHLY and CDR2 FYNNEI. With 2 bases removed from V and 5 bases from J, the gap between germline ends came to 14 bases.

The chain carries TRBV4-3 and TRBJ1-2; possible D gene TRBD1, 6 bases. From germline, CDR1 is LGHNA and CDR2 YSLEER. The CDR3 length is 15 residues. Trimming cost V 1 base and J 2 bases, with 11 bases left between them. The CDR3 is CASSQGAGANYGYTF. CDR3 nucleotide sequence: TGCGCCAGCAGCCAAGGGGCAGGGGCGAACTATGGCTACACCTTC.

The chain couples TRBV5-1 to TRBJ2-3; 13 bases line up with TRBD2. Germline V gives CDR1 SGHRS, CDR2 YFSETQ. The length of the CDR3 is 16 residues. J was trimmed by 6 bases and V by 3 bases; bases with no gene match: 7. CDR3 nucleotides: TGCGCCAGCAGCTCCGGGACTAGCGGGGCAGGGGATACGCAGTATTTT. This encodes CASSSGTSGAGDTQYF.

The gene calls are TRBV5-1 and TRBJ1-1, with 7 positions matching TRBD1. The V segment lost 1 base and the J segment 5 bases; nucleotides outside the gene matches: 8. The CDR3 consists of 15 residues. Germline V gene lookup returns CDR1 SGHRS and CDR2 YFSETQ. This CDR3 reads CASSLIGGEGTEAFF. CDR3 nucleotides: TGCGCCAGCAGCTTGATAGGGGGCGAAGGTACTGAAGCTTTCTTT.

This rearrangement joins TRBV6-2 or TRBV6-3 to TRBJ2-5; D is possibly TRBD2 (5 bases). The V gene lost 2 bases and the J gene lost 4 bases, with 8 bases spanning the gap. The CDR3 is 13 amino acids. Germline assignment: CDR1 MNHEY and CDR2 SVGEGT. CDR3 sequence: CASSYGEGETQYF. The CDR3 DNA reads TGTGCCAGCAGTTACGGCGAGGGAGAGACCCAGTACTTC.

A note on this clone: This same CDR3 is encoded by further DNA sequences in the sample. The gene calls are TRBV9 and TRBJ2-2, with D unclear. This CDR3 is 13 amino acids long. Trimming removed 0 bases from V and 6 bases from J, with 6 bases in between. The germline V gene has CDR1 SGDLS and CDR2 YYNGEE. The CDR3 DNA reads TGTGCCAGCAGCGTAGCCTCAGCCGGGGAGCTGTTTTTT. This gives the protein CASSVASAGELFF.

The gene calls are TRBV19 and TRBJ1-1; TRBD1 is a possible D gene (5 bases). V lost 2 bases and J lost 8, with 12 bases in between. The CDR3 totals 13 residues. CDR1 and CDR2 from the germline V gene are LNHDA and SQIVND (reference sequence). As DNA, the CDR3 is TGTGCCAGTAGTATACAGGGTTTCGGAGAAGCTTTCTTT. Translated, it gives CASSIQGFGEAFF.

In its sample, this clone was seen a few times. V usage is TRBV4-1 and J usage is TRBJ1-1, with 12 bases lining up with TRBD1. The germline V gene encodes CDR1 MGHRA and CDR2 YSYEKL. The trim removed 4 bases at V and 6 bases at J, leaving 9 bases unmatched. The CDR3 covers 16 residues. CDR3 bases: TGCGCCAGCAGCCCGGATCCGGGACAGGGGGCTTCTGAAGCTTTCTTT. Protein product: CASSPDPGQGASEAFF.